This T cell receptor beta chain stems from a study of blood T cell repertoires in COVID-19 (dated by TCRdb to the early 2020s). A note on the overall study: Samples covering the acute and convalescent phases of COVID-19 were provided by collaborators in the United States, Italy and Spain. The material from the prospective study consisted of cDNA or gDNA derived from T cells, B-cell-depleted T cells, or PBMCs. Subjects who had been exposed to COVID-19, were actively infected with it, or had recovered from it provided the deeply sampled blood TCRbeta repertoires that made up the dataset. The repertoires were made available in a free public database intended to serve as a resource for research on the immune response to SARS-CoV-2. The samples were drawn from the first 160 participants of the ongoing ImmuneRACE study and from 1,200 or so subjects provided by 6 global collaborators. The sample metadata nearly always contained a de-identified subject ID, COVID-19 status, age in years and sex. Where HLA class I and class II types were available, the types were taken from metadata supplied by the sample provider, not from assay-based typing.

Whole blood was collected in K2EDTA tubes by collaborating institutions according to the institutions' own protocols. For TCRbeta analysis, collaborators shipped samples in one of three forms: frozen whole blood, isolated PBMCs, or DNA extracted from either of those sample types. The CDR3 measures 11 amino acids from cysteine to phenylalanine. The only DNA kept is the CDR3, 33 bases in frame from the first base. CDR1 and CDR2 were assigned from the germline V gene as KGHDR and SFDVKD. Trimming at the junction amounts to 4 bases on V and 3 bases on J, and the germline ends lie 3 bases apart. Paper-wide results and their limitations: The amount of clinical and demographic metadata varied by source and participant and was provided uncurated.

TCRbeta CDR3 regions were amplified from genomic DNA using the immunoSEQ Assay, a bias-controlled multiplex PCR. Processing in the source paper ran as follows. The number of nucleated cells in each sample was estimated from the amplification of reference gene primers within the assay. To quantify the absolute abundance of each unique TCRbeta CDR3 rearrangement, sequence reads were collapsed and filtered. For each sample, productive Simpson clonality was calculated as the square root of Simpson's diversity index across productive rearrangements. This is the immuneACCESS table as TCRdb keeps it, with only in-frame sequences that have V and J called. A part of the clones is gone; compared with another copy, unresolved V genes explain less than half, and the rest is unexplained. The DNA gave D and trimming, while V, J and clone size come from that table. The sample table shows tens of thousands of clones, and around four fifths are seen once. Clones ranked in the top ten supply roughly 5% of the sample.

Notes on this clone: Its recognized antigen is unknown. Per-nucleotide qualities are absent, and no much larger clonotype sits a single base away.

The chain couples TRBV24-1 to TRBJ2-7; no D gene is confidently identified. This sequence originates from a man between 50 and 59 years old with active COVID-19. The sample comprised peripheral blood. In nucleotide form, the sequence is TGTGCCACCAGTGACAACTACGAGCAGTACTTC. The translation is CATSDNYEQYF.